Listed here are 20 T cell receptor beta chains from one sample, sequenced in a study of beta chain features in type 1 diabetes (dated by TCRdb to 2016 to 2019). Results and caveats for the whole study, not just this receptor: A moderate but significant shortening of TCRB CDR3 length was observed in type 1 diabetes patients in all four CD4+ subsets.

Receptor libraries were prepared by the immunoSEQ multiplex PCR assay. The entire amount of isolated RNA was reverse transcribed using the High Capacity cDNA Reverse Transcription Kit, so the sequenced TCRB transcripts were expressed ones. TCRdb carries this immuneACCESS record with in-frame sequences only. Its versions omit some clonotypes, under half of them owing to an unresolved V gene in the studies checked, with the rest unexplained. For this sample the table gives hundreds of thousands of clones, of which around 15% were detected only once. The ten largest clones add up to roughly 0.022% of the sample. The antigens for these receptors are not known. The sample comprised naive CD4+ T cells from blood. Read against the paper, the sample's cell subset or site label means: true naive CD4+ T cells. The origin of the receptors is a man between 18 and 29 years old with type 1 diabetes.

This clone turned up a few times. This chain uses TRBV18 with TRBJ2-3, with D possibly TRBD1 on 5 matching bases. In germline, CDR1 is KGHSH, CDR2 LQKENI. V was cut by 0 bases and J by 5 bases, with 12 bases left in between. The CDR3 covers 15 residues. The CDR3 spells CASSPPSGYRDTQYF. As DNA, the CDR3 is TGTGCCAGCTCACCACCCTCAGGGTATCGAGATACGCAGTATTTT.

The chain recombines TRBV30 with TRBJ1-3; D is unclear. Germline-derived CDR1 and CDR2 are GTSNPN and SVGIG (reference sequence). Between the trimmed V and J ends, which lost 0 bases and 2 bases, there was a span of 11 bases. The length of the CDR3 is 15 residues. The CDR3, as DNA: TGTGCCTGGAGTGTACCTGGGGAAACTGGAAACACCATATATTTT. It encodes CAWSVPGETGNTIYF. The whole variable domain, remainder taken from reference TRBV30 and TRBJ1-3, is SQTIHQWPATLVQPVGSPLSLECTVEGTSNPNLYWYRQAAGRGLQLLFYSVGIGQISSEVPQNLSASRPQDRQFILSSKKLLLSDSGFYLCAWSVPGETGNTIYFGEGSWLTVV.

This clone appeared a few times. V usage is TRBV28 and J usage is TRBJ2-4; weak D call: TRBD2 (5 bases). CDR3 length equals 11 residues. Trimming removed 5 bases at V and 14 bases at J, with 13 bases between. The germline V gene encodes CDR1 MDHEN and CDR2 SYDVKM. The CDR3 bases are TGTGCCAGCAGTGACTCCGGGAAGAAGTACTTC. Encoded protein: CASSDSGKKYF.

V is TRBV9 and J is TRBJ1-1, with D unclear. This CDR3 is built from 14 residues. CDR1 is SGDLS and CDR2 is YYNGEE in the germline V gene. V shed 4 bases and J shed 0 bases, with 10 bases lying between them. The CDR3 DNA is TGTGCCAGCAGCCCCACCCTGGTGAACACTGAAGCTTTCTTT. Translation: CASSPTLVNTEAFF. The whole variable domain, remainder taken from reference TRBV9 and TRBJ1-1, is DSGVTQTPKHLITATGQRVTLRCSPRSGDLSVYWYQQSLDQGLQFLIQYYNGEERAKGNILERFSAQQFPDLHSELNLSSLELGDSALYFCASSPTLVNTEAFFGQGTRLTVV.

This clone was observed a few times. The chain joins TRBV7-6 to TRBJ2-3; D call uncertain. Germline V CDR1 and CDR2: SGHVS, FNYEAQ. Between the trimmed V and J ends, which lost 1 base and 0 bases, there was a span of 8 bases. This CDR3 is built from 15 residues. Here the CDR3 DNA reads TGTGCCAGCAGCTTAGATCCGGGTAGCACAGATACGCAGTATTTT. Translated, it gives CASSLDPGSTDTQYF.

This clone was seen a single time. V is TRBV6-1 and J is TRBJ2-7, with D maybe TRBD1 (5 bases). Germline V gene data show CDR1 as MNHNS and CDR2 as SASEGT. The V end lost 3 bases, the J end lost 3 bases, and 15 bases lay between the germline ends. The length of the CDR3 is 15 residues. CDR3 amino acids: CASSDQPGLYYEQYF. DNA for the CDR3: TGTGCCAGCAGTGACCAGCCAGGGTTATACTACGAGCAGTACTTC.

This chain uses TRBV30 with TRBJ1-2, with 8 positions matching TRBD1. The germline gives CDR1 GTSNPN, CDR2 SVGIG (reference sequence). The CDR3 is made up of 13 amino acids. With V trimmed by 6 bases and J by 2 bases, 5 bases remained unmatched. The CDR3 bases are TGTGCCTGCGACAGGGGAACGAACTATGGCTACACCTTC. This encodes CACDRGTNYGYTF.

This clone was seen only a few times. Distinct nucleotide sequences in the sample also encode this CDR3. This rearrangement joins TRBV6-6 to TRBJ1-5, with unresolved D. This CDR3 spans 13 amino acids. Trimming stripped 7 bases from V and 7 bases from J, with 14 bases between. Germline V gives CDR1 MNHNY, CDR2 SVGAGI (reference sequence). The CDR3 protein is CASTPSGNQPQHF. The CDR3 nucleotides are TGTGCCAGCACCCCCTCGGGGAACCAGCCCCAGCATTTT.

This clone occurred a few times. The rearrangement uses TRBV28 and TRBJ2-1; 9 positions match TRBD1. J was trimmed by 2 bases and V by 4 bases; bases with no gene match: 9. The CDR3 covers 17 residues. Germline V gives CDR1 MDHEN, CDR2 SYDVKM. In nucleotides, the CDR3 is TGTGCCAGCAGTTCCCCGAACAGGGGGCGACCCTACAATGAGCAGTTCTTC. Translating it yields CASSSPNRGRPYNEQFF. Full variable domain (remainder filled in from reference TRBV28 and TRBJ2-1): DVKVTQSSRYLVKRTGEKVFLECVQDMDHENMFWYRQDPGLGLRLIYFSYDVKMKEKGDIPEGYSVSREKKERFSLILESASTNQTSMYLCASSSPNRGRPYNEQFFGPGTRLTVL.

The rearrangement links TRBV7-3 to TRBJ2-1; 12 bases are a match to TRBD2. The CDR3 sequence is 18 residues long. J was trimmed by 0 bases and V by 4 bases; bases with no gene match: 7. Germline CDR1 SGHTA, CDR2 FQGTGA. The CDR3 bases are TGTGCCAGCAGCTCCCAGACTAGCGGGAGCAGCTCCTACAATGAGCAGTTCTTC. This gives the protein CASSSQTSGSSSYNEQFF. Using reference TRBV7-3 and TRBJ2-1 for the parts outside the CDR3, the full variable domain is GAGVSQTPSNKVTEKGKYVELRCDPISGHTALYWYRQSLGQGPEFLIYFQGTGAADDSGLPNDRFFAVRPEGSVSTLKIQRTERGDSAVYLCASSSQTSGSSSYNEQFFGPGTRLTVL.

The gene calls are TRBV30 and TRBJ1-2; D possibly corresponds to TRBD1 (5 bases). Trimming shortened V by 0 bases and J by 7 bases, and 12 bases separated the two germline ends. CDR1 is GTSNPN and CDR2 is SVGIG in the germline V gene (reference sequence). The length of the CDR3 is 13 residues. The CDR3: CAWSVNEGLGYTF. In nucleotides, the CDR3 is TGTGCCTGGAGTGTAAACGAGGGGCTTGGCTACACCTTC. Looking up the rest from reference TRBV30 and TRBJ1-2 gives the full variable domain: SQTIHQWPATLVQPVGSPLSLECTVEGTSNPNLYWYRQAAGRGLQLLFYSVGIGQISSEVPQNLSASRPQDRQFILSSKKLLLSDSGFYLCAWSVNEGLGYTFGSGTRLTVV.

With respect to this clone: The sample carries other DNA sequences with the same CDR3. This chain uses TRBV30 with TRBJ1-1; D gene uncertain. The CDR3 sequence is 12 residues long. V gave up 1 base and J gave up 1 base, with 4 bases separating them. Per the germline V gene, CDR1 is GTSNPN and CDR2 is SVGIG (reference sequence). The CDR3 here is CAWSGQNTEAFF. CDR3 nucleotide sequence: TGTGCCTGGAGTGGACAGAACACTGAAGCTTTCTTT.

V usage is TRBV6-6 and J usage is TRBJ2-1, with D possibly being TRBD1 (5 bases). Germline V gene sequence: CDR1 MNHNY, CDR2 SVGAGI (reference sequence). CDR3 length equals 13 residues. Trimming left V 7 bases short and J 8 bases short, with 15 bases between. The CDR3, as DNA: TGTGCCAGCATCAAAAGGGGTGGTTATGAGCAGTTCTTC. Amino acid sequence: CASIKRGGYEQFF.

This clone appeared a few times. The genes are TRBV29-1 and TRBJ2-3, with D perhaps given as TRBD1 or TRBD2 (5 bases each). V was cut by 5 bases and J by 2 bases, with 17 bases left in between. Germline CDR1 reads SQVTM; CDR2 reads ANQGSEA. The CDR3 has 15 residues. CDR3 loop: CSVPLPPGLTDTQYF. CDR3 coding DNA: TGCAGCGTTCCCCTTCCCCCGGGGCTCACAGATACGCAGTATTTT.

This clone turned up a few times. The rearrangement uses TRBV9 and TRBJ1-1, with 9 bases aligning to TRBD1. The CDR3 length is 14 residues. Germline-derived CDR1 and CDR2 are SGDLS and YYNGEE. V gave up 2 bases and J gave up 3 bases; unmatched junction bases: 2. CDR3 protein: CASSVGTGYTEAFF. The CDR3 nucleotides are TGTGCCAGCAGCGTTGGGACAGGGTACACTGAAGCTTTCTTT. Variable domain in full (rest from reference TRBV9 and TRBJ1-1): DSGVTQTPKHLITATGQRVTLRCSPRSGDLSVYWYQQSLDQGLQFLIQYYNGEERAKGNILERFSAQQFPDLHSELNLSSLELGDSALYFCASSVGTGYTEAFFGQGTRLTVV.

This clone was counted a few times. V and J are TRBV7-2 and TRBJ2-5; 7 nucleotides match TRBD2. With 1 base clipped from V and 2 bases from J, the junction kept 4 bases outside the gene matches. The V gene's germline CDR1 is SGHTA and CDR2 FQGNSA. This CDR3 is 15 amino acids long. This chain's CDR3 is CASSLGGAGQETQYF. In DNA form, the CDR3 reads TGTGCCAGCAGCTTAGGTGGAGCGGGGCAAGAGACCCAGTACTTC.

In its sample, this clone was seen a few times. This chain joins TRBV5-4 and TRBJ2-6, with D perhaps assigned TRBD1 or TRBD2 (6 bases each). V shed 4 bases and J shed 1 base, with 12 bases lying between them. Germline CDR1 is SGHNT and CDR2 is YYREEE (reference sequence). The CDR3 runs to 16 residues. The CDR3 reads CASSPGGRSGANVLTF. The CDR3 DNA is TGTGCCAGCAGCCCCGGGGGCAGGTCTGGGGCCAACGTCCTGACTTTC.

There are a few counts of this clone. This sequence joins TRBV14 and TRBJ1-2; D gene ambiguous. The V end lost 1 base, the J end lost 4 bases, and 10 bases lay between the germline ends. CDR1 is SGHDN and CDR2 is FVKESK in the germline V gene. This CDR3 is built from 14 residues. CDR3: CASSQAGKGYGYTF. The CDR3 coding sequence is TGTGCCAGCAGCCAAGCCGGGAAGGGCTATGGCTACACCTTC.

The table lists this clone with a few counts. The chain joins TRBV19 to TRBJ2-1; no definite D call. Germline V lookup: CDR1 LNHDA, CDR2 SQIVND (reference sequence). The length of the CDR3 is 16 residues. V was shortened by 0 bases and J by 4 bases, with 13 bases between the two germline ends. The DNA of the CDR3 is TGTGCCAGTAGTATAGATCCGGGCGTGCAGTACAATGAGCAGTTCTTC. Protein sequence: CASSIDPGVQYNEQFF.

This clone was picked up a small number of times. The genes are TRBV2 and TRBJ2-5; TRBD2 agrees at 11 bases. Germline CDR1 reads SNHLY; CDR2 reads FYNNEI. J lost 2 bases, V lost 10 bases, and 6 bases had no gene match. The CDR3 contains 14 residues. The CDR3 region has the DNA TGTGCCACCTCTAGCGGGGGGTCACAAGAGACCCAGTACTTC. This encodes CATSSGGSQETQYF.